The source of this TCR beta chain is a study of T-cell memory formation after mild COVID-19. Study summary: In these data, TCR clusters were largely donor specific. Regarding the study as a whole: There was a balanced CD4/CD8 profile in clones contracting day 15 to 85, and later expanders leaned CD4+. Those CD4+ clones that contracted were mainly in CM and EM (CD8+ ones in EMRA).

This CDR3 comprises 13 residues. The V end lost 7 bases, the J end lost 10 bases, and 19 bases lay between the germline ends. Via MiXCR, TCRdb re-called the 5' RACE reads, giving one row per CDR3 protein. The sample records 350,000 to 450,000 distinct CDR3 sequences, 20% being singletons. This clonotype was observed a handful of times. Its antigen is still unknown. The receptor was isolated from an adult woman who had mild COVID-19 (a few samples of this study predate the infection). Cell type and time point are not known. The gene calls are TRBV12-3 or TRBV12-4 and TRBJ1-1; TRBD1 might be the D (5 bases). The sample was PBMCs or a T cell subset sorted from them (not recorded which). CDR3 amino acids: CASIPGVAGRAFF. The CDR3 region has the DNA TGTGCCAGCATCCCGGGGGTGGCCGGGAGAGCTTTCTTT.